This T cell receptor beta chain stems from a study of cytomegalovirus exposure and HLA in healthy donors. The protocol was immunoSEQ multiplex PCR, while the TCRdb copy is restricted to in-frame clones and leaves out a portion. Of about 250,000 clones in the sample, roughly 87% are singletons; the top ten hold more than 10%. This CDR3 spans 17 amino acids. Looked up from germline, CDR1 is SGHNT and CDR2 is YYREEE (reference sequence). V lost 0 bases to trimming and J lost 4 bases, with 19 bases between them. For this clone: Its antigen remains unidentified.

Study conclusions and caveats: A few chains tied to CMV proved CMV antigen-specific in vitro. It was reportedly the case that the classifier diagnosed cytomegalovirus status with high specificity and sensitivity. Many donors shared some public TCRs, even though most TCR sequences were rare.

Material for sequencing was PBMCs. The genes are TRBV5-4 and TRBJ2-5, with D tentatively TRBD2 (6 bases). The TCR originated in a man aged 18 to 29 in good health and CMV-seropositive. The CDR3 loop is CASSLAPGAAGRETQYF. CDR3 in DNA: TGTGCCAGCAGCTTGGCGCCCGGGGCCGCGGGGAGAGAGACCCAGTACTTC.